This TCR beta chain was recovered during a study of blood T cells in healthy people across ages. PCR was performed a second time for about 7 to 12 cycles using a sample-barcoded 5' primer and a J-beta primer mix. From the 5' RACE reads, TCRdb called clonotypes with MiXCR, one entry per CDR3 protein. The sample lists about 620,000 distinct CDR3 sequences, 45% to 60% occurring once. Whenever a sample was processed, at least 7 million PBMCs were isolated. The sample consisted of blood. This clonotype originated in a woman of 80 years or more in good health.

The CDR3 DNA reads as TGTGCCAGCAGCAAAGAGGTGGGACACCTCTCCTACGAGCAGTACTTC. Protein product: CASSKEVGHLSYEQYF. The rearrangement uses TRBV21-1 and TRBJ2-7; no check of the table's D call, TRBD1, against the DNA was made. TRBV21-1 counts as a pseudogene. The CDR3 has 16 residues.